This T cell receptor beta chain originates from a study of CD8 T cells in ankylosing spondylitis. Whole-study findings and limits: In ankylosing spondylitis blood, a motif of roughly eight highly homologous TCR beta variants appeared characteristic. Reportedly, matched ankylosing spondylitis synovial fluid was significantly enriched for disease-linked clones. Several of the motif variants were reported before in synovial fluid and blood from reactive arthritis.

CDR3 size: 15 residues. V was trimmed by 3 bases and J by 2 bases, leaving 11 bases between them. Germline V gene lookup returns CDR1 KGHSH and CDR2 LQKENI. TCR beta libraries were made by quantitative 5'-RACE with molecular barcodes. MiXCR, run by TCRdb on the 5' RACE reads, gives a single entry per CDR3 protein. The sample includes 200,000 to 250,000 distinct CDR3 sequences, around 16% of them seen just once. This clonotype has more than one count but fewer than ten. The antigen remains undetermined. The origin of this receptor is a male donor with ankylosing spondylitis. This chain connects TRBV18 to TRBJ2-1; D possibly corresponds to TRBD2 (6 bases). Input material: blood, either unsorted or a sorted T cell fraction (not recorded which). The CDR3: CASSPSTSTYNEQFF. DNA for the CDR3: TGTGCCAGCTCACCTTCGACTAGTACCTACAATGAGCAGTTCTTC.